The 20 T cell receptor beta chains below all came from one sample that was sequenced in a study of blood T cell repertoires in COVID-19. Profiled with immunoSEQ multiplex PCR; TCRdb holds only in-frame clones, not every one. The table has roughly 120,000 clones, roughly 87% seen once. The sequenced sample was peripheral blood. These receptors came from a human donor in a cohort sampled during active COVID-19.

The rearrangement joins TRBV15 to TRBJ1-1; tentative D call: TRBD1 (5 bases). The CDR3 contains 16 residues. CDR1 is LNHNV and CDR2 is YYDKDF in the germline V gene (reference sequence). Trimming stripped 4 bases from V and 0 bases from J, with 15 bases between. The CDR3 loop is CATSTPRGSLNTEAFF. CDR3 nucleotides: TGTGCCACCAGCACCCCTCGGGGGAGCTTGAACACTGAAGCTTTCTTT.

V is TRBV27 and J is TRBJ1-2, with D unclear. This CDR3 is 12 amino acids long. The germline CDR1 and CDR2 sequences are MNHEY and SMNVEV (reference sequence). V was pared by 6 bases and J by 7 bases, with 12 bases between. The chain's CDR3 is CASRPVAGGYTF. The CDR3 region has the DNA TGTGCCAGCAGACCCGTCGCGGGTGGCTACACCTTC.

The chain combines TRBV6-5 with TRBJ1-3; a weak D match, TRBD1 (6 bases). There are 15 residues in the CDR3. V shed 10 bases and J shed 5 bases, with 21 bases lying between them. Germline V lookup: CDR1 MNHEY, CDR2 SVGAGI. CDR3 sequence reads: CATKETGRPRNTIYF. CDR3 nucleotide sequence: TGTGCCACCAAAGAGACAGGCCGGCCACGAAACACCATATATTTT.

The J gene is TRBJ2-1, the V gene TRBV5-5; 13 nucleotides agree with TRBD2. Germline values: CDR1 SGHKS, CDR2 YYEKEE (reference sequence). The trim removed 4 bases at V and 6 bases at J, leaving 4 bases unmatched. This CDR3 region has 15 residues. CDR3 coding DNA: TGTGCCAGCAGCCCCGGGACTAGCGGGATCAATGAGCAGTTCTTC. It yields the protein CASSPGTSGINEQFF. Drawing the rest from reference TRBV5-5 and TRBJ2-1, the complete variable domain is DAGVTQSPTHLIKTRGQQVTLRCSPISGHKSVSWYQQVLGQGPQFIFQYYEKEERGRGNFPDRFSARQFPNYSSELNVNALLLGDSALYLCASSPGTSGINEQFFGPGTRLTVL.

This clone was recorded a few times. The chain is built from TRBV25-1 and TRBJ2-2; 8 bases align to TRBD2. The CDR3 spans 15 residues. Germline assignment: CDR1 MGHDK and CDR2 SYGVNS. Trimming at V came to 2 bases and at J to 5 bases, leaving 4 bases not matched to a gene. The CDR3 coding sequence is TGTGCCAGCAGTGAAGCGGGAGGACGGACCGGGGAGCTGTTTTTT. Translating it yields CASSEAGGRTGELFF.

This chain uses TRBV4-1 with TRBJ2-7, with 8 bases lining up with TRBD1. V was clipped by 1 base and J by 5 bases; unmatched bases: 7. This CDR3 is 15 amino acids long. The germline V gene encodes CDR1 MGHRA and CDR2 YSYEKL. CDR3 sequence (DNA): TGCGCCAGCAGCCAAGTTCGACAGGGGATCCACGAGCAGTACTTC. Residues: CASSQVRQGIHEQYF.

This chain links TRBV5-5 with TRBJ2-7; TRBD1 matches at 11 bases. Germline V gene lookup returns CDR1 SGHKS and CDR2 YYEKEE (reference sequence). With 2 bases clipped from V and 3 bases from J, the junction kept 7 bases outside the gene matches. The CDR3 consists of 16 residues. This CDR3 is CASSFSPGQGVYEQYF. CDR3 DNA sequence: TGTGCCAGCAGCTTCTCACCGGGACAGGGGGTCTACGAGCAGTACTTC. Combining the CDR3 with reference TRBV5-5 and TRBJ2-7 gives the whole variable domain DAGVTQSPTHLIKTRGQQVTLRCSPISGHKSVSWYQQVLGQGPQFIFQYYEKEERGRGNFPDRFSARQFPNYSSELNVNALLLGDSALYLCASSFSPGQGVYEQYFGPGTRLTVT.

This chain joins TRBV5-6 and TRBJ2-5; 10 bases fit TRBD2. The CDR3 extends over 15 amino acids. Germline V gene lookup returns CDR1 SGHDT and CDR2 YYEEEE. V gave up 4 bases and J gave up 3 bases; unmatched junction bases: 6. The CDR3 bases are TGTGCCAGCAGCCCGACTAGCGGGTTAGAAGAGACCCAGTACTTC. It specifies CASSPTSGLEETQYF.

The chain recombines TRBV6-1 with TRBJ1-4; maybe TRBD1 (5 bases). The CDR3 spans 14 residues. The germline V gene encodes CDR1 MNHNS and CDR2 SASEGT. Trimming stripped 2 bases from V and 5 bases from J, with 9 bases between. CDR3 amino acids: CASSEPGKNEKLFF. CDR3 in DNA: TGTGCCAGCAGTGAACCAGGGAAGAATGAAAAACTGTTTTTT.

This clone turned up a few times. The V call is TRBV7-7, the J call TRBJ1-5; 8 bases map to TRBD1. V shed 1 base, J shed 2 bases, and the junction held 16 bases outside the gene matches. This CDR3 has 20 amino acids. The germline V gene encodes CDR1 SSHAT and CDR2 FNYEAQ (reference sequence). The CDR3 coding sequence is TGTGCCAGCAGCTTAGAATCCCCTCCGACAGGGGTGGAAGGCAATCAGCCCCAGCATTTT. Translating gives CASSLESPPTGVEGNQPQHF.

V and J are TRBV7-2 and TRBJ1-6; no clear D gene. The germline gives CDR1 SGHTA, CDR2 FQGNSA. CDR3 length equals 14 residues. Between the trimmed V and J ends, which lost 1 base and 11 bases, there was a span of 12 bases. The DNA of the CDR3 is TGTGCCAGCAGCTTAGAGTATACCGGGGCACCCCTCCACTTT. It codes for CASSLEYTGAPLHF.

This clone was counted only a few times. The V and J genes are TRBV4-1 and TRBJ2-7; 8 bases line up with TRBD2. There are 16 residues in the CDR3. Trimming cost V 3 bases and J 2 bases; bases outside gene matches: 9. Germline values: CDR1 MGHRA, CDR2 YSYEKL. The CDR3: CASSQTGAGATYEQYF. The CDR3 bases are TGCGCCAGCAGCCAGACTGGAGCGGGAGCCACCTACGAGCAGTACTTC.

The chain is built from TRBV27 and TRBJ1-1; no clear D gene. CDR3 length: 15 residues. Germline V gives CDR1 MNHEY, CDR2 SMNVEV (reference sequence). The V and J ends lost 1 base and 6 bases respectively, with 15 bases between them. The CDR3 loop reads CASSLWRGSGSEAFF. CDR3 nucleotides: TGTGCCAGCAGTTTATGGCGGGGATCAGGTTCTGAAGCTTTCTTT.

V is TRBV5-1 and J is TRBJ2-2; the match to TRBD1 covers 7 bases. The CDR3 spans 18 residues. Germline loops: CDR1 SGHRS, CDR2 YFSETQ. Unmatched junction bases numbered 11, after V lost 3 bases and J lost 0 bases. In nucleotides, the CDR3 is TGCGCCAGCAGCTCCAGACGACAGGGAATAACGAACACCGGGGAGCTGTTTTTT. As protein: CASSSRRQGITNTGELFF.

The CDR3 sequence is CASSVELRTDTQYF. DNA for the CDR3: TGTGCCAGCAGCGTAGAACTTCGCACAGATACGCAGTATTTT. The J gene is TRBJ2-3, the V gene TRBV9, with no clear D. V shed 0 bases and J shed 1 base, with 6 bases lying between them. The CDR3 runs to 14 residues. Per germline, CDR1 SGDLS and CDR2 YYNGEE.

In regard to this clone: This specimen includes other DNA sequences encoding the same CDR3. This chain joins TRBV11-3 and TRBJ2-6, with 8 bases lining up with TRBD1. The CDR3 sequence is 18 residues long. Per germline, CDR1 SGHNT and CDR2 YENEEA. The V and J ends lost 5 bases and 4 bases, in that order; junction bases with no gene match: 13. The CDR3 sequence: CASSTGQGAPTGANVLTF. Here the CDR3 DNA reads TGTGCCAGCAGCACAGGACAGGGAGCGCCGACGGGGGCCAACGTCCTGACTTTC. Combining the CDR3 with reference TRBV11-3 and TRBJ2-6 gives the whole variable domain EAGVVQSPRYKIIEKKQPVAFWCNPISGHNTLYWYLQNLGQGPELLIRYENEEAVDDSQLPKDRFSAERLKGVDSTLKIQPAELGDSAVYLCASSTGQGAPTGANVLTFGAGSRLTVL.

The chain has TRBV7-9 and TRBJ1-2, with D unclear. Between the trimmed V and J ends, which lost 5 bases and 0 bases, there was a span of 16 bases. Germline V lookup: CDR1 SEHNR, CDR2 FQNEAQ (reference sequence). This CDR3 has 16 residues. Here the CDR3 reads CASSLGSGGANYGYTF. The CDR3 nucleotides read TGTGCCAGCAGCCTAGGGTCTGGAGGTGCTAACTATGGCTACACCTTC.

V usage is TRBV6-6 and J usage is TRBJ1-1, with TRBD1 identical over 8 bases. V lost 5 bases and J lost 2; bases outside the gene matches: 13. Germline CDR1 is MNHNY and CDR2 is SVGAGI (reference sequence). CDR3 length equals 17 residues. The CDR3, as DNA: TGTGCCAGCAGTCATGGACAGGGAAAGGGTATTAACACTGAAGCTTTCTTT. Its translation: CASSHGQGKGINTEAFF.

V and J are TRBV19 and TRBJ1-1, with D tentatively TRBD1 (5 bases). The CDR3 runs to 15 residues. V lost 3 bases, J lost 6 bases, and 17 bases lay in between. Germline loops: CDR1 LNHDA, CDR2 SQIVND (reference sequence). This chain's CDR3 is CASSISGQGYAEAFF. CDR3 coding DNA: TGTGCCAGTAGTATTAGCGGTCAGGGCTATGCTGAAGCTTTCTTT.

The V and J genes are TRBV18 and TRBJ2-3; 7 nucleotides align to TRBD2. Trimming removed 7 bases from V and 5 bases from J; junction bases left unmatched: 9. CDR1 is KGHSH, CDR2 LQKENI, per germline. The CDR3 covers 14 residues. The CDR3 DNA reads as TGTGCCAGCTTATTTCAGCGGGGTAAAGATACGCAGTATTTT. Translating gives CASLFQRGKDTQYF.